The source of this TCR beta chain is a study of CD8 T cells in Susac syndrome. The length of the CDR3 is 15 residues. V lost 8 bases to trimming and J lost 3 bases, with 19 bases between them. From germline, CDR1 is SGHAT and CDR2 FQNNGV. Reverse transcription of about 0.45 to 1 ug RNA was carried out with random hexamers. TCRdb independently ran MiXCR on the immunoSEQ multiplex PCR reads; one entry per CDR3 protein. The table records 150,000 or so distinct CDR3 sequences, 95% of them present only once. The sequencing input was CD4+ T cells from PBMCs. The TCR was taken from a human donor with Susac syndrome. The chain has TRBV11-2 and TRBJ2-5; no firm D call. In DNA, the CDR3 is TGTGCCAGCTCGGGTCCGGCTAGGGCCGAAGAGACCCAGTACTTC. Residues: CASSGPARAEETQYF.